The sample holds a few counts of the clone carrying this TCR beta chain. Antigen specificity is unknown. The sequenced fragment ends 3 residues before the CDR3 boundary, so the rest is inferred from the germline J gene. These data originate in a study of T cell clonality in common variable immunodeficiency. General study findings and limits: Compared with controls, CVID subjects had fewer shared TCRbeta clones. Fewer deletions and N-nucleotide insertions were reportedly seen in common variable immunodeficiency TCR beta sequences.

Replacement immunoglobulin had been given to every CVID subject for at least one year. CVID subjects were neither ill nor on immunomodulatory or immunosuppressive medication at sampling. Unmatched junction bases numbered 6, after V lost 2 bases and J lost 7 bases. Per germline, CDR1 KGHSH and CDR2 LQKENI. The CDR3 runs to 15 residues. The table came from immunoSEQ multiplex PCR; TCRdb's copy has only in-frame clones and leaves some out. Sampling found some 14,000 clones, none seen once. The chain has TRBV18 and TRBJ2-1; 9 nucleotides line up with TRBD1. The receptor's source is a human donor with common variable immunodeficiency. Sequenced: peripheral blood mononuclear cells. The CDR3 sequence: CASSPLGQGVNEQFF. The sequenced CDR3 bases are TGTGCCAGCTCACCATTGGGACAGGGTGTGAATGAG.